Listed here are 10 T cell receptor beta chains from one sample, sequenced in a study of T-cell reconstitution after alpha-beta-depleted transplantation in children. Unique molecular identifiers were incorporated into the prepared TCRbeta library. MiXCR, applied by TCRdb to the PCR reads, yields one record per CDR3 protein. This table holds about 360,000 distinct CDR3 sequences, approximately 12% found once. Sequenced material: PBMCs, taken from the stem cell graft. The receptors shown here come from a human donor who donated a stem cell graft to a child with Fanconi anemia.

This clonotype showed up just a few times. This rearrangement joins TRBV5-1 to TRBJ2-1, with D tentatively TRBD1 (5 bases). Germline V CDR1 and CDR2: SGHRS, YFSETQ. The CDR3 totals 13 residues. The ends were cut back, 2 bases at V and 7 bases at J, with 10 bases in the middle. The CDR3 nucleotides are TGCGCCAGCAGCTTCTTACAGGAGAATGAGCAGTTCTTC. Translating gives CASSFLQENEQFF.

The chain links TRBV11-1 to TRBJ1-2; D gene ambiguous. CDR1 SGHAT and CDR2 FQDESV come from the germline V gene (reference sequence). Trimming removed 5 bases from V and 5 bases from J, with 9 bases in between. CDR3 length: 12 amino acids. CDR3: CASSKKEYGYTF. DNA of the CDR3: TGTGCCAGCAGCAAGAAGGAATATGGCTACACCTTC.

CDR3 region: CASVPGPSNEQFF. The CDR3 coding sequence is TGTGCCAGCGTTCCCGGGCCTAGCAATGAGCAGTTCTTC. V is TRBV12-3 or TRBV12-4 and J is TRBJ2-1; D not resolved. Trimming pared 8 bases from V and 6 bases from J, leaving 14 bases between. CDR3 size: 13 residues.

Only a few counts were recorded for this clonotype. The chain employs TRBV29-1 and TRBJ2-1; 10 positions agree with TRBD2. Germline trimming cut 7 bases from V and 3 bases from J; bases unmatched to any gene: 18. Germline V gene sequence: CDR1 SQVTM, CDR2 ANQGSEA. The length of the CDR3 is 18 residues. The CDR3, as DNA: TGCAGCGCAAATAGCGGGGGGTCCCGAGATACCAACTACAATGAGCAGTTCTTC. It codes for CSANSGGSRDTNYNEQFF.

CDR3 in amino acids: CASSLGADADTQYF. As DNA, the CDR3 is TGTGCCAGCAGTTTGGGAGCGGACGCAGATACGCAGTATTTT. The chain recombines TRBV12-3 or TRBV12-4 with TRBJ2-3, with D maybe TRBD2 (5 bases). This CDR3 is built from 14 residues. V lost 3 bases to trimming and J lost 4 bases, with 11 bases between them.

The CDR3 sequence is CSASDRLTNEKLFF. The CDR3 bases are TGCAGTGCTTCGGACAGACTAACTAATGAAAAACTGTTTTTT. The chain links TRBV20-1 to TRBJ1-4; a possible D gene is TRBD1 (6 bases). V was cut by 5 bases and J by 1 base, with 11 bases left in between. CDR1 and CDR2 (germline): DFQATT, SNEGSKA (reference sequence). The CDR3 runs to 14 residues.

CDR3 sequence (DNA): TGTGCCAGCTCACCAAAGCTTTCTCAGGACTCGTGGGCCTACGAGCAGTACTTC. As protein: CASSPKLSQDSWAYEQYF. V usage is TRBV18 and J usage is TRBJ2-7, with D maybe TRBD2 (5 bases). CDR1 is KGHSH, CDR2 LQKENI, per germline. The CDR3 has 18 residues. V lost 2 bases and J lost 2, with 22 bases in between. Based on the CDR3 plus reference TRBV18 and TRBJ2-7, the full variable domain is NAGVMQNPRHLVRRRGQEARLRCSPMKGHSHVYWYRQLPEEGLKFMVYLQKENIIDESGMPKERFSAEFPKEGPSILRIQQVVRGDSAAYFCASSPKLSQDSWAYEQYFGPGTRLTVT.

Regarding this clonotype: An end of the junction differs from the germline gene, which may be a read error. This rearrangement joins TRBV5-4 to TRBJ2-7; TRBD1 matches 9 bases. The CDR3 length is 14 residues. Germline V gene lookup returns CDR1 SGHNT and CDR2 YYREEE (reference sequence). The CDR3 DNA reads as TGTGCCAGCAGCCCTGGGACAGGGAGCTACGGGCAGTACTTC. It specifies CASSPGTGSYGQYF.

In its sample, this clonotype was seen a few times. This chain links TRBV9 with TRBJ2-2; 8 bases map to TRBD2. Germline trimming cut 3 bases from V and 5 bases from J; bases unmatched to any gene: 6. Germline loops: CDR1 SGDLS, CDR2 YYNGEE. This CDR3 has 15 amino acids. The CDR3 region is CASSAGTRRTGELFF. CDR3 DNA sequence: TGTGCCAGCAGCGCCGGGACTAGACGTACCGGGGAGCTGTTTTTT.

This rearrangement joins TRBV14 to TRBJ2-5; D might be TRBD1 (5 bases). Germline V gene lookup returns CDR1 SGHDN and CDR2 FVKESK. V was shortened by 1 base and J by 3 bases, with 15 bases between the two germline ends. The CDR3 covers 16 residues. CDR3 region: CASSQVTALQEETQYF. The DNA of the CDR3 is TGTGCCAGCAGCCAAGTGACAGCGCTCCAAGAAGAGACCCAGTACTTC.